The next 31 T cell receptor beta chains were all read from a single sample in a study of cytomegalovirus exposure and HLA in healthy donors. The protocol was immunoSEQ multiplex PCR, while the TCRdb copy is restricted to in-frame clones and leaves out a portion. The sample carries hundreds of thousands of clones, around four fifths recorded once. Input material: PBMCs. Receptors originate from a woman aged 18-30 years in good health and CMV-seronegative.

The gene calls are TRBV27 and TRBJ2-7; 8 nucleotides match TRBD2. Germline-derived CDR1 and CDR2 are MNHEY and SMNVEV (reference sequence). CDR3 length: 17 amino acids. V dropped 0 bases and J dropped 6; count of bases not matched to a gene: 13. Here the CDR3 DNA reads TGTGCCAGCAGTTTATCGATTGGCGGGAGGTCGGCTCGCGAGCAGTACTTC. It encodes CASSLSIGGRSAREQYF.

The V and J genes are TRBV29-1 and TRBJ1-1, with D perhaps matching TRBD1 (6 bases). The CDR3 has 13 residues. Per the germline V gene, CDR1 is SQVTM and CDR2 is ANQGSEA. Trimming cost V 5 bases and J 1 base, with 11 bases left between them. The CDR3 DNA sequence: TGCAGCGTTACAGGGTCGGCGAACACTGAAGCTTTCTTT. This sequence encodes CSVTGSANTEAFF.

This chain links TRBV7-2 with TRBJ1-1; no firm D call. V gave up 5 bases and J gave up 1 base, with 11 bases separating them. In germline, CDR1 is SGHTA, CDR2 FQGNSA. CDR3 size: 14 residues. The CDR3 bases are TGTGCCAGCAGCCCAGGACCGGGGAACACTGAAGCTTTCTTT. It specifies CASSPGPGNTEAFF.

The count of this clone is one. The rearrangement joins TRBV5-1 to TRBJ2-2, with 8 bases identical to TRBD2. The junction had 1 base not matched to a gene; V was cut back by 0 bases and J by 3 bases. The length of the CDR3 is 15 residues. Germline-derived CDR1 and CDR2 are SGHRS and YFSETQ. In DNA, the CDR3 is TGCGCCAGCAGCTTGGCAGCGGGAGACACCGGGGAGCTGTTTTTT. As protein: CASSLAAGDTGELFF. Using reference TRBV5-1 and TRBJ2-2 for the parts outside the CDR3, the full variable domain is KAGVTQTPRYLIKTRGQQVTLSCSPISGHRSVSWYQQTPGQGLQFLFEYFSETQRNKGNFPGRFSGRQFSNSRSEMNVSTLELGDSALYLCASSLAAGDTGELFFGEGSRLTVL.

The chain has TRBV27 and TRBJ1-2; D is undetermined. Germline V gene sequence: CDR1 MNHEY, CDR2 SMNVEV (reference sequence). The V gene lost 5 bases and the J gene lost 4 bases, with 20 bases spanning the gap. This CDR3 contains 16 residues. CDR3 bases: TGTGCCAGCAGTCCGACCCCTGACGGAGGTAGCTATGGCTACACCTTC. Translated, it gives CASSPTPDGGSYGYTF.

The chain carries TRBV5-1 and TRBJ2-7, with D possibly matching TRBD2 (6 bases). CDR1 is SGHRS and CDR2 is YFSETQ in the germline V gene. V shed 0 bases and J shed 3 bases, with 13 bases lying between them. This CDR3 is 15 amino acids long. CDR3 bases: TGCGCCAGCAGCTTGGCCACTCTTAGCGGCTACGAGCAGTACTTC. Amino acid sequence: CASSLATLSGYEQYF.

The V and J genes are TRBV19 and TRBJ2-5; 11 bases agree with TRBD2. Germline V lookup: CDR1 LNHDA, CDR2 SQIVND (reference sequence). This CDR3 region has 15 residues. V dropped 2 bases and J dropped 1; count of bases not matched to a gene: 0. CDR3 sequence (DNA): TGTGCCAGTAGTATACTAGCGGGAGGCCAAGAGACCCAGTACTTC. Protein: CASSILAGGQETQYF.

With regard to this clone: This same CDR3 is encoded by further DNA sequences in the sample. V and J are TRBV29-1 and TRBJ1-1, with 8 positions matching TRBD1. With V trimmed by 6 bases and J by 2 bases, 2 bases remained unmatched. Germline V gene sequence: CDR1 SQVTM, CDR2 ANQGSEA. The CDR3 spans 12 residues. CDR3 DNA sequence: TGCAGCGTCGGGACAGGCAACACTGAAGCTTTCTTT. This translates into CSVGTGNTEAFF. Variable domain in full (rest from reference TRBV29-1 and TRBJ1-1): SAVISQKPSRDICQRGTSLTIQCQVDSQVTMMFWYRQQPGQSLTLIATANQGSEATYESGFVIDKFPISRPNLTFSTLTVSNMSPEDSSIYLCSVGTGNTEAFFGQGTRLTVV.

The CDR3 coding sequence is TGTGCCAGTAGGATCACAGGGGACTATGGCTACACCTTC. This codes for CASRITGDYGYTF. This chain connects TRBV19 to TRBJ1-2; TRBD1 matches 7 bases. Germline V gives CDR1 LNHDA, CDR2 SQIVND (reference sequence). V trimming: 6 bases; J trimming: 3 bases; junction bases outside the gene matches: 4. The CDR3 is made up of 13 amino acids.

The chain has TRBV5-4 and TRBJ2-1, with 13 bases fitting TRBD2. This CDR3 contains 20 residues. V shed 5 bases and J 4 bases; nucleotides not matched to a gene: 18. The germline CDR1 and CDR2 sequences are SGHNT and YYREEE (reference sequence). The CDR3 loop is CASSSAQGLAGKLAYNEQFF. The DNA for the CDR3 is TGTGCCAGCAGTTCAGCCCAGGGACTAGCGGGAAAGTTGGCTTACAATGAGCAGTTCTTC.

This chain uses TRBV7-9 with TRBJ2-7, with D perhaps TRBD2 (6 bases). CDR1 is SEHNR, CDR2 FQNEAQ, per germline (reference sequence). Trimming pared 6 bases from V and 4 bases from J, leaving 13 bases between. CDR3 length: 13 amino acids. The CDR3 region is CASRGRDSYEQYF. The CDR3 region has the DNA TGTGCCAGCAGAGGCCGGGACTCTTACGAGCAGTACTTC.

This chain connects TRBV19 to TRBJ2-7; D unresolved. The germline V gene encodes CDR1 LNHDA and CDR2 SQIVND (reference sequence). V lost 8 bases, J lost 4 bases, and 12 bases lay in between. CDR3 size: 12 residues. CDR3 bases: TGTGCCAGTGGATCTACAGAATACGAGCAGTACTTC. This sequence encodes CASGSTEYEQYF.

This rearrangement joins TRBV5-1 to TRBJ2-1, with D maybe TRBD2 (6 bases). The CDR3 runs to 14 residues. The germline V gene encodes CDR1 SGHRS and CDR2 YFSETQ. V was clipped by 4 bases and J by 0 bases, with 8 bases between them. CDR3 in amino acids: CASSNGSSYNEQFF. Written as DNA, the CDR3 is TGCGCCAGCAGCAACGGGAGCTCCTACAATGAGCAGTTCTTC.

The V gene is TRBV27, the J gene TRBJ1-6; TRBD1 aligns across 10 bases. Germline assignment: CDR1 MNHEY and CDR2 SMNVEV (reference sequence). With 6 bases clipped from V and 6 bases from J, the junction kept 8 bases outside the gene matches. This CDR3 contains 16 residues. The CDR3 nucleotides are TGTGCCAGCAGCCGGTGGGACAGGGGTGGTAATTCACCCCTCCACTTT. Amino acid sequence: CASSRWDRGGNSPLHF.

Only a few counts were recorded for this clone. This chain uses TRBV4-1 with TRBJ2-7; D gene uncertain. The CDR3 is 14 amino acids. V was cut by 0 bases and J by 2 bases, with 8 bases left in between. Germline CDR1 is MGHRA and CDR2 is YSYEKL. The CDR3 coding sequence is TGCGCCAGCAGCCAAGAGAAGCCTCCCTACGAGCAGTACTTC. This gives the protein CASSQEKPPYEQYF.

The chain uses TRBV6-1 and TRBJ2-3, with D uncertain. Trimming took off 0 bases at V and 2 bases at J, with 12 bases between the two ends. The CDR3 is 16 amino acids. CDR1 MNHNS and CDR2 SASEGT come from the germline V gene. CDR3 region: CASSEARLSYTDTQYF. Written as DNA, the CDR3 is TGTGCCAGCAGTGAAGCGAGGTTGTCCTACACAGATACGCAGTATTTT.

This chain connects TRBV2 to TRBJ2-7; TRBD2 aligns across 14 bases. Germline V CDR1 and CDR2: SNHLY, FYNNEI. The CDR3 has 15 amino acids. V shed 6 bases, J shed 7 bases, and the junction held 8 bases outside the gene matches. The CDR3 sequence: CASRVTSGGAWEQYF. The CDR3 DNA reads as TGTGCCAGCAGGGTGACTAGCGGGGGGGCCTGGGAGCAGTACTTC.

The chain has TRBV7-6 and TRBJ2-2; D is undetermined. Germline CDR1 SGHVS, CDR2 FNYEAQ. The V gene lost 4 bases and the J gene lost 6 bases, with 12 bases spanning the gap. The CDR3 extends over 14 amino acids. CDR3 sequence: CASSSPRSSGELFF. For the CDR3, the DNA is TGTGCCAGCAGCTCACCCCGGAGTTCCGGGGAGCTGTTTTTT.

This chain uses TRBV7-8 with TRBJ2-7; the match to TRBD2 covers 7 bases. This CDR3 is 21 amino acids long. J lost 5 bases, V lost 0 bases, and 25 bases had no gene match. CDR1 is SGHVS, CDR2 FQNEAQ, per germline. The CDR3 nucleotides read TGTGCCAGCAGCTTAGCGCCAGCGACGGACCTAGTTGAGGGAGGGCTCCACGAGCAGTACTTC. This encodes CASSLAPATDLVEGGLHEQYF.

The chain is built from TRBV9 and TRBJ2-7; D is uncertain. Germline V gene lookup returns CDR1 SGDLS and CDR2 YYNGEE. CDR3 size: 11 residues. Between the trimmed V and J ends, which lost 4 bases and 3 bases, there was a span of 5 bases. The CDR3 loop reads CASSPIYEQYF. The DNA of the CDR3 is TGTGCCAGCAGCCCCATCTACGAGCAGTACTTC.

CDR3 residues: CASIFNFLAEAFF. Here the CDR3 DNA reads TGTGCCAGCATCTTTAATTTTCTCGCTGAAGCTTTCTTT. The chain employs TRBV2 and TRBJ1-1; D remains unclear. Germline V lookup: CDR1 SNHLY, CDR2 FYNNEI. The CDR3 is made up of 13 amino acids. V lost 7 bases and J 6 bases, leaving 15 bases between the germline ends. The variable domain in full, with the rest retrieved from reference TRBV2 and TRBJ1-1, is EPEVTQTPSHQVTQMGQEVILRCVPISNHLYFYWYRQILGQKVEFLVSFYNNEISEKSEIFDDQFSVERPDGSNFTLKIRSTKLEDSAMYFCASIFNFLAEAFFGQGTRLTVV.

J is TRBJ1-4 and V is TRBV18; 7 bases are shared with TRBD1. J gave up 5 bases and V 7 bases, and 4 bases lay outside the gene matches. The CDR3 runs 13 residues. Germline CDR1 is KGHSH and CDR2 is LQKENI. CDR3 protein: CASCPQGNEKLFF. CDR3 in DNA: TGTGCCAGCTGTCCACAGGGGAATGAAAAACTGTTTTTT.

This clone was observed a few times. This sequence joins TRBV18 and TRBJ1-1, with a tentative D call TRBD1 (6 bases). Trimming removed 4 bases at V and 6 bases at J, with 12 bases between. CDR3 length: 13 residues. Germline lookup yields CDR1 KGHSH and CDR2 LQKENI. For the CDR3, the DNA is TGTGCCAGCTCACGGACAGTGTTCGCTGAAGCTTTCTTT. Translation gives CASSRTVFAEAFF.

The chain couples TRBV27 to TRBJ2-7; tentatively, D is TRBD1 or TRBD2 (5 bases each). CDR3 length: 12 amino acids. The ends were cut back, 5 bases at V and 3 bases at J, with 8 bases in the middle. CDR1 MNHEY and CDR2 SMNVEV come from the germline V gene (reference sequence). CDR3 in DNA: TGTGCCAGCAGTCAGGGAGACTACGAGCAGTACTTC. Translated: CASSQGDYEQYF.

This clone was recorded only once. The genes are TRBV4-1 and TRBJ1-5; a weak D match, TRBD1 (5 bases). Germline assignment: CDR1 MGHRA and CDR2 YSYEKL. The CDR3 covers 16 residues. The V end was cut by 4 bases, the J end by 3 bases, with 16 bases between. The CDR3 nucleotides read TGCGCCAGCAGCCGAGGGGACGGCAGATTCAATCAGCCCCAGCATTTT. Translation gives CASSRGDGRFNQPQHF.

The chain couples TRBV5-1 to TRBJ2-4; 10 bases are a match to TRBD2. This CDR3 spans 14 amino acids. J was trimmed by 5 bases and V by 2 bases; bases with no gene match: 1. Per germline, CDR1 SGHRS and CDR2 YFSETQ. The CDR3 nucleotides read TGCGCCAGCAGCTTTGGGACTAGCGAAAACATTCAGTACTTC. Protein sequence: CASSFGTSENIQYF.

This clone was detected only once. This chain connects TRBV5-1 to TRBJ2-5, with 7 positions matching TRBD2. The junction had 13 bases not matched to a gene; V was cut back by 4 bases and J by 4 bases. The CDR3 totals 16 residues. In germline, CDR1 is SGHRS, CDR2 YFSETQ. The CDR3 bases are TGCGCCAGCAGCGTAGGGACTATAGGCGGGCGAGAGACCCAGTACTTC. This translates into CASSVGTIGGRETQYF.

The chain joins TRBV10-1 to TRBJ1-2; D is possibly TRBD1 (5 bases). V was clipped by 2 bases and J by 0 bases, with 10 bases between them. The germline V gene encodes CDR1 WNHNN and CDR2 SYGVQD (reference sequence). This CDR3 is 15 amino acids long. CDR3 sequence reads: CASSEPGPTNYGYTF. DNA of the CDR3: TGCGCCAGCAGTGAGCCAGGGCCTACTAACTATGGCTACACCTTC.

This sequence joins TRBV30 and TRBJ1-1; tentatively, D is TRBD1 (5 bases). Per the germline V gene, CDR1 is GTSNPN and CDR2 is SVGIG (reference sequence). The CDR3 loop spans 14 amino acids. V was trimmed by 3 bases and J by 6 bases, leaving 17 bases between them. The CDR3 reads CAWRPRDRKAEAFF. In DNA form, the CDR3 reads TGTGCCTGGAGGCCCAGGGACCGGAAGGCTGAAGCTTTCTTT.

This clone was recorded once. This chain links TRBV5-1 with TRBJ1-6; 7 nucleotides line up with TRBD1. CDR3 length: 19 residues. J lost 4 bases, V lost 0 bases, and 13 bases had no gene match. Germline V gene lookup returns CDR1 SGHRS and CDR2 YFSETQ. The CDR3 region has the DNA TGCGCCAGCAGCTTGGAAAGACAGGGAGATCTCCTGTATAATTCACCCCTCCACTTT. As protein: CASSLERQGDLLYNSPLHF.

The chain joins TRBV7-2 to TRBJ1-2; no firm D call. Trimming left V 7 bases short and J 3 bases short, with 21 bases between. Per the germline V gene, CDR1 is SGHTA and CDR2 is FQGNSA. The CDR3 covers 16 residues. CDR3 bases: TGTGCCAGCACCCTTCCTGGTCGGGGTCTGGACTATGGCTACACCTTC. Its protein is CASTLPGRGLDYGYTF. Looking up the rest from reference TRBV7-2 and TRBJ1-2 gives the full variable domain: GAGVSQSPSNKVTEKGKDVELRCDPISGHTALYWYRQSLGQGLEFLIYFQGNSAPDKSGLPSDRFSAERTGGSVSTLTIQRTQQEDSAVYLCASTLPGRGLDYGYTFGSGTRLTVV.